This T cell receptor beta chain was found in a study of identical twins listed by TCRdb under 2016. Background for the entire study: The study deep-sequenced TCR alpha and beta repertoires from monozygotic twins, unrelated adults of various ages and cord blood to test whether fetal clonotypes persist. To rule out contamination, the twin experiments were replicated at different times with different library preparation protocols.

On the study overall, not on this receptor specifically: In monozygotic twins, out-of-frame TCR alpha sharing was systematically underestimated by recombination models, although the models agreed with sharing between unrelated individuals. Fewer insertions were carried by abundant cord blood beta clonotypes, a similar but weaker trend appeared in young adult naive repertoires, and no such trend appeared in memory repertoires. Zero-insertion analyses could be partly confounded by invariant T cells such as MAIT and iNKT, although diverse VJ usage argued against such confounding for most clonotypes. Because the same donors could not be followed over many years, conclusions were based on cross-sectional statistical analysis. Excess twin sharing in beta out-of-frame sequences was weaker because fewer shared sequences lowered the signal-to-noise ratio. Compared with coincidental sharing between unrelated individuals, out-of-frame TCR alpha sequences shared between twins had an excess of sequences with low generation probability.

Only healthy Caucasian donors were included. The twin cohort consisted of three pairs of female monozygotic twins, all aged about 18 to 29 years. RNA for TCR libraries was isolated from peripheral blood mononuclear cells. Library preparation used 5' RACE. The instrument given in TCRdb is Illumina HiSeq 2000. Template switching added a universal primer binding site, and the final cDNA carried a unique molecular identifier that allowed TCR cDNA molecules to be counted accurately. Specific primers in the conserved constant-segment region were used to synthesize first-strand cDNA for TCR alpha and beta chains. Each cDNA library was double barcoded, with a SMART-Mk sample barcode plus Illumina barcodes, to control for contamination. TruSeq adapter sequences and Illumina sample barcodes were added in two successive PCR steps. Sequencing of the TCR alpha and beta cDNA libraries was done on the Illumina HiSeq platform using custom primers. From the authors' description of their analysis: Raw reads were processed with MiGEC to extract unique molecular identifiers, and MiXCR was used to determine CDR3 positions. For each individual, recombination models were inferred using an EM algorithm with the repgenHMM and IGoR tools. Shared clonotypes were analyzed with the tcR package in R, and sharing was normalized by the product of cloneset sizes. To study raw recombination without the effects of thymic and clonal selection, out-of-frame nonproductive sequences were analyzed. The public reads were reanalyzed by TCRdb: fastp trimming at Q25, MiXCR alignment, in-frame beta chains only. Each CDR3 protein gets just one entry, which takes the most common genes and DNA from the rows behind it. TCRdb's processing, not the authors', yielded these V and J calls. The sample data list 650,000 to 750,000 distinct CDR3 sequences, and 21% of these were observed just once. The ten largest clones represent 4% to 4.5% of the sample.

V is pruned by 0 bases and J by 5 bases, leaving 5 bases of the junction without a gene match. The germline V gene (reference sequence) supplies CDR1 DFQATT and CDR2 SNEGSKA. The CDR3 runs 14 residues from the cysteine to the phenylalanine. The DNA shown is the 42-base CDR3, in frame from base 1. This clonotype was picked up many times. The antigen this receptor binds is unknown. No base quality information exists; no much larger clone differs at one position. These records were also assigned to another study, of T cells expressing NK-cell markers. The second source states: Several donors provided sorted CD3+CD56+NKG2C+, CD3+CD56+NKG2C- and CD3+CD56-NKG2C+ T-cell subsets, whose TCR beta-chain repertoires were profiled. Among the eight sequenced donors, only one was HCMV-seronegative, while the other seven were HCMV-seropositive. In several experiments an anti-gammadeltaTCR antibody was added to restrict sorting to alphabetaTCR-expressing T cells. In about six donors, the dominant CD3+CD56+NKG2C+ clonotypes were found to rank among the top 10 CD8+ clonotypes and to make up 1.0-7.0% of CD8+ T cells. Those dominant clonotypes were again the most abundant among CD3+CD56-NKG2C+ cells in a handful of donors, at about 28.3-60.1%. Whether the expanded NKG2C-expressing T cell clones were specific for HCMV antigens remained unclear. All eight donors whose samples were sequenced were randomly selected healthy volunteers, three of them men and five women. HCMV serostatus was determined by detecting HCMV-specific IgG in serum with a commercial ELISA kit. For several donors, bulk peripheral blood T-cell repertoires were additionally sequenced from unsorted PBMC. MIGEC was used to demultiplex reads and group reads by UMI, and MiTCR was used to assemble and quantify clonotypes. To exclude erroneous sequences, only TCR cDNA sequences supported by at least two reads were retained. Downstream repertoire analysis used the tcR package, and clonotypes were matched across fractions by CDR3 nucleotide sequence plus V segment. VDJmatch was used to annotate antigen specificity against VDJdb, with one amino acid substitution allowed in CDR3.

The chain joins TRBV20-1 to TRBJ2-5; 8 bases in the junction line up with TRBD2. The sample taken for sequencing was PBMCs. The receptor was isolated from a woman aged 18-29 years in good health. Here the CDR3 is given as CSARDQAGVETQYF. The base sequence is TGCAGTGCTAGAGATCAAGCGGGGGTGGAGACCCAGTACTTC.